These T cell receptor beta chains were read from a single sample in a study of shared clonotypes between healthy human individuals. Sequencing was performed with immunoSEQ multiplex PCR; in TCRdb, only in-frame clones are kept and a portion is missing. The sample contains a few million clones, around 90% of which appear only once. The sequencing input was naive CD4+ T cells sorted from blood. The origin of the receptors is a man aged 18 to 35 in good health. Each CDR3 is given with its conserved first and last residue. A D gene is named only where the DNA matches it firmly. Clone sizes are given selectively: once, few, many, or a class where the clone is expanded.

TRBJ2-5	NA	TRBV11-2	NA	TGTGCCAGCAGCCGGAGGGCCGAAACGTGGGAGACCCAGTACTTC	CASSRRAETWETQYF
TRBJ2-2	NA	TRBV6-5	NA	TGTGCCAGCAGTCACCCACCAGGGTTCAGCGGGGAGCTGTTTTTT	CASSHPPGFSGELFF
TRBJ2-7	NA	TRBV7-9	NA	TGTGCCAGCAGCTTTCAAGGGGAGGTCCACGAGCAGTACTTC	CASSFQGEVHEQYF
TRBJ1-3	NA	TRBV6-1	NA	TGTGCCAGCAGGGTAGACAGGTCTGGAAACACCATATATTTT	CASRVDRSGNTIYF
TRBJ2-5	NA	TRBV28	NA	TGTGCCAGCAGTACCGGGTCTTTGGCCCGAGAGACCCAGTACTTC	CASSTGSLARETQYF
TRBJ1-1	NA	TRBV14	NA	TGTGCCAGCAGCCATCTTCGTGGCTCCATGAACACTGAAGCTTTCTTT	CASSHLRGSMNTEAFF
TRBJ2-5	TRBD2	TRBV5-1	NA	TGCGCCAGCAGCGGTGGACTAGCGGGGCAAGAGACCCAGTACTTC	CASSGGLAGQETQYF
TRBJ2-3	NA	TRBV2	NA	TGTGCCAGCAGTCTCCAGGGGACTAGCACAGATACGCAGTATTTT	CASSLQGTSTDTQYF
TRBJ2-5	TRBD2	TRBV9	NA	TGTGCCAGCAGCGTAGGAGACGGGGGGGCCCAAGAGACCCAGTACTTC	CASSVGDGGAQETQYF
TRBJ2-2	NA	TRBV6-5	few	TGTGCCAGCAAAGTAGGGGCGAACACCGGGGAGCTGTTTTTT	CASKVGANTGELFF
TRBJ2-2	TRBD2	TRBV30	NA	TGTGCCTGGACGGGGGGGCCGAACACCGGGGAGCTGTTTTTT	CAWTGGPNTGELFF
TRBJ1-4	NA	TRBV10-3	NA	TGTGCCATCAGTGAAGACAGGCCGAATGAAAAACTGTTTTTT	CAISEDRPNEKLFF
TRBJ1-4	TRBD1	TRBV7-2	NA	TGTGCCAGCAGCCGGGGACAGTCTAATGAAAAACTGTTTTTT	CASSRGQSNEKLFF
TRBJ1-2	TRBD1	TRBV6-4	NA	TGTGCCAGCAGGAGGACAGGGGGCTCTGGCTACACCTTC	CASRRTGGSGYTF
TRBJ1-2	NA	TRBV5-4	NA	TGTGCCAGCAATAGTAATCAGGGACTCATCTATGGCTACACCTTC	CASNSNQGLIYGYTF
TRBJ2-1	NA	TRBV27	NA	TGTGCCAGCATCCCCGCCAAGGGAGTCTACAATGAGCAGTTCTTC	CASIPAKGVYNEQFF
TRBJ1-3	NA	TRBV28	NA	TGTGCCAGCAGTTTGGAAAGACTATCATCCGGAAACACCATATATTTT	CASSLERLSSGNTIYF
TRBJ2-5	NA	TRBV13	NA	TGTGCCAGCAGCCAAAGCACAGGGTTTGAGACCCAGTACTTC	CASSQSTGFETQYF
TRBJ1-1	NA	TRBV11-2	NA	TGTGCCAGCAGGCTCGGGATAAACACTGAAGCTTTCTTT	CASRLGINTEAFF
TRBJ1-1	TRBD1	TRBV7-2	NA	TGTGCCAGCAGCTTAAATCCAGGGGGCGCAGAAGCTTTCTTT	CASSLNPGGAEAFF